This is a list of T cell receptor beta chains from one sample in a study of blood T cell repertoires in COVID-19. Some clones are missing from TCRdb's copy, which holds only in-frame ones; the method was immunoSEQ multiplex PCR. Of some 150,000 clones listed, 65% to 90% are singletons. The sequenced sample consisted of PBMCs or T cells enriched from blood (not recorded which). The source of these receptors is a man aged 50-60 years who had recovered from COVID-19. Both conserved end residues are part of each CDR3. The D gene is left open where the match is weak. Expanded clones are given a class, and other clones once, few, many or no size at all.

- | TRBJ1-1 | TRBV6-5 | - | TGTGCCAGCATAAAGGACAGCTCGAACACTGAAGCTTTCTTT | CASIKDSSNTEAFF
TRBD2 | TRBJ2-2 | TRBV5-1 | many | TGCGCCAGCAGCTTGGCCAGCGGGGGGAACACCGGGGAGCTGTTTTTT | CASSLASGGNTGELFF
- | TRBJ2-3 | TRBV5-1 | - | TGCGCCAGCGCTCGGGGGACAGATACGCAGTATTTT | CASARGTDTQYF
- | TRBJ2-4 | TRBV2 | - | TGTGCCAGCAGTGTGACGGGGTCAGGAGACATTCAGTACTTC | CASSVTGSGDIQYF
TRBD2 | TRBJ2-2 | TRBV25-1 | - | TGTGCCAGCATGCCGCGGGGGGCCGGGGAGCTGTTTTTT | CASMPRGAGELFF
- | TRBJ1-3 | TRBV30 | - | TGTGCCTGGAGTGTACTTGTGACAGGTGGAAACACCATATATTTT | CAWSVLVTGGNTIYF
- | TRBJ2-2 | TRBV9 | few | TGTGCCAGCAGCGTAGGGCGCGGCACCGGGGAGCTGTTTTTT | CASSVGRGTGELFF
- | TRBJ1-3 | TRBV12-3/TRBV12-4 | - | TGTGCCAGCAGTTTTTCGGGAAACACCATATATTTT | CASSFSGNTIYF
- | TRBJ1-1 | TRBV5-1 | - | TGCGCCAGCAGCTTGGGAGCCAGAACAGGGCTGGACACTGAAGCTTTCTTT | CASSLGARTGLDTEAFF
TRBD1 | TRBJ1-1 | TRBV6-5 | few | TGTGCCAGTCAATTTCAGGGGGTTAACGAAGCTTTCTTT | CASQFQGVNEAFF
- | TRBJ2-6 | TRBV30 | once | TGTGCCTGGACTCAGGGCCTTAGCTCTGGGGCCAACGTCCTGACTTTC | CAWTQGLSSGANVLTF